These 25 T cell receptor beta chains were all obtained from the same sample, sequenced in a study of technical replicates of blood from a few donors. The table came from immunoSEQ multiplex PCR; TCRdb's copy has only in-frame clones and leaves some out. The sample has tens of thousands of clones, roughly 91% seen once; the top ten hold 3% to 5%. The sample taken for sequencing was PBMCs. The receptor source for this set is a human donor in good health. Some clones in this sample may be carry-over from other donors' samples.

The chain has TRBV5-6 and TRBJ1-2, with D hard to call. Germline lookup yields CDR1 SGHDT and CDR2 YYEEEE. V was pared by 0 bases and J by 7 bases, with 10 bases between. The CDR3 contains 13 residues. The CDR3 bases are TGTGCCAGCAGCTTGGGTTGGGCCTCTGGCTACACCTTC. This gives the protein CASSLGWASGYTF. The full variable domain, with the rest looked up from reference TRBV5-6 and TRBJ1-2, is DAGVTQSPTHLIKTRGQQVTLRCSPKSGHDTVSWYQQALGQGPQFIFQYYEEEERQRGNFPDRFSGHQFPNYSSELNVNALLLGDSALYLCASSLGWASGYTFGSGTRLTVV.

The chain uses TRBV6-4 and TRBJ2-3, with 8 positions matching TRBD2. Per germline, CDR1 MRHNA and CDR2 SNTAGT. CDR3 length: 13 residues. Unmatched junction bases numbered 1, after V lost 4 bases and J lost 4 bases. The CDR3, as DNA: TGTGCCAGCAGTGCAGCGGGAGCAGATACGCAGTATTTT. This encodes CASSAAGADTQYF.

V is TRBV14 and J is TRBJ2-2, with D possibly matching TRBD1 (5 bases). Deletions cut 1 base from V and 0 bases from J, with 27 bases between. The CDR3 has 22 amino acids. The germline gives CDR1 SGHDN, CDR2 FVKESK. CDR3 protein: CASSQVSHQGPQGCANTGELFF. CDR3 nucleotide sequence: TGTGCCAGCAGCCAAGTTTCTCACCAGGGTCCCCAGGGCTGTGCGAACACCGGGGAGCTGTTTTTT.

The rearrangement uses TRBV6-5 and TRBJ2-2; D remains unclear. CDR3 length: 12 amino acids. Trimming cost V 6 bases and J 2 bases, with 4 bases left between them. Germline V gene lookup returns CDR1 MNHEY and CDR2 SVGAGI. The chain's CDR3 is CASRTNTGELFF. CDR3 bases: TGTGCCAGCAGGACTAACACCGGGGAGCTGTTTTTT.

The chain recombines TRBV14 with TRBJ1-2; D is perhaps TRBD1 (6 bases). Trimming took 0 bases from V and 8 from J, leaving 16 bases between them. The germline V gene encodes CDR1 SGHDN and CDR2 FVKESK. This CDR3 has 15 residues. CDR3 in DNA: TGTGCCAGCAGCCAAGACAACAGGGTGAGGGGAGGCTACACCTTC. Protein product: CASSQDNRVRGGYTF.

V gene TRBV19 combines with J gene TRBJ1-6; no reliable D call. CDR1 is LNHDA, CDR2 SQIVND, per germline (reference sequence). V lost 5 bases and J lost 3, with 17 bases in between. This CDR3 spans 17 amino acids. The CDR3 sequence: CASSSPAGQIYNSPLHF. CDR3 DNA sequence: TGTGCCAGTAGTTCCCCGGCGGGTCAAATCTATAATTCACCCCTCCACTTT.

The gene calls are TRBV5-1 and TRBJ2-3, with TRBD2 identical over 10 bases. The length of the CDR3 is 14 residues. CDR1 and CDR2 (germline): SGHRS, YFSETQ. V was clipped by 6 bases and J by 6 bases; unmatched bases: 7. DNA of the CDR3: TGCGCCAGCAATGGGCTAGCGGGAGTGGATACGCAGTATTTT. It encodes CASNGLAGVDTQYF.

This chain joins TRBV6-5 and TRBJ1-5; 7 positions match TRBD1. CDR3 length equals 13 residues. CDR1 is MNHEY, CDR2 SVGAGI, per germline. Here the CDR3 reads CATRGIGNQPQHF. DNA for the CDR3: TGTGCTACCAGGGGGATTGGGAATCAGCCCCAGCATTTT.

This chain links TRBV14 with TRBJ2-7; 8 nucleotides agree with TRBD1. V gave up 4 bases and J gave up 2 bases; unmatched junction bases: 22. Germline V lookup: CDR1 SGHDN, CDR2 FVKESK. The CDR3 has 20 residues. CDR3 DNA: TGTGCCAGCAGCCGGCTACGTGCGACAGGGGTTAGCGGAGTACCCTACGAGCAGTACTTC. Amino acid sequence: CASSRLRATGVSGVPYEQYF.

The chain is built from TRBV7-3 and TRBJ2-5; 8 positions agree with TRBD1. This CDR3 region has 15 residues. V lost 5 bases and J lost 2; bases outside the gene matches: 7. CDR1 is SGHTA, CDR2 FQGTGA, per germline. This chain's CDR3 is CASSARTGTQETQYF. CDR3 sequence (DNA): TGTGCCAGCAGCGCGCGGACAGGGACACAAGAGACCCAGTACTTC.

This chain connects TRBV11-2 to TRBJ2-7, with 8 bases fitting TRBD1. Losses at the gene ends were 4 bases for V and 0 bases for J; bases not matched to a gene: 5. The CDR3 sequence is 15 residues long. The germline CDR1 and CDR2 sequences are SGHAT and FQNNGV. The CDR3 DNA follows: TGTGCCAGCAGCTACGGACAGGGCAACTCCTACGAGCAGTACTTC. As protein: CASSYGQGNSYEQYF.

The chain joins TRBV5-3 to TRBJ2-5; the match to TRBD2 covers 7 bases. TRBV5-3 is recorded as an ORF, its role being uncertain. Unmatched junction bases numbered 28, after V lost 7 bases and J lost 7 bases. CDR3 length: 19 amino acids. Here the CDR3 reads CARAPRGRGAGRISGTQYF. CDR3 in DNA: TGTGCCAGAGCCCCAAGGGGCCGCGGAGCGGGGAGGATTAGTGGGACCCAGTACTTC.

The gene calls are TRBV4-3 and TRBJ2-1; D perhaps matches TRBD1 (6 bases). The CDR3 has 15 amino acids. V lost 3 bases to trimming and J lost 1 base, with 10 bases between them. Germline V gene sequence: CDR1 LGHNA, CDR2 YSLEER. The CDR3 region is CASSHSRGSYNEQFF. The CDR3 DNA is TGCGCCAGCAGCCACAGCAGGGGTTCCTACAATGAGCAGTTCTTC.

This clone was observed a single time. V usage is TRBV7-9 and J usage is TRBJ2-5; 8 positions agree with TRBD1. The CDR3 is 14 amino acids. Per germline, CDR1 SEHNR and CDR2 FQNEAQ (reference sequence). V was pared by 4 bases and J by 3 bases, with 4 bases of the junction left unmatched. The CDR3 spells CASSSRTGKETQYF. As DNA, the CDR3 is TGTGCCAGCAGCTCACGGACAGGGAAAGAGACCCAGTACTTC.

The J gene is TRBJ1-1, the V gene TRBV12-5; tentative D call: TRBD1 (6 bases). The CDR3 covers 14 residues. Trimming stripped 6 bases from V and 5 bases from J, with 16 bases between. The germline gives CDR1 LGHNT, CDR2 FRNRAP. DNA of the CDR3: TGTGCTAGTGGCCCGCGGGGGGCCGAGACTGAAGCTTTCTTT. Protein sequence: CASGPRGAETEAFF. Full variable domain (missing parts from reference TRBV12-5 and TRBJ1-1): DARVTQTPRHKVTEMGQEVTMRCQPILGHNTVFWYRQTMMQGLELLAYFRNRAPLDDSGMPKDRFSAEMPDATLATLKIQPSEPRDSAVYFCASGPRGAETEAFFGQGTRLTVV.

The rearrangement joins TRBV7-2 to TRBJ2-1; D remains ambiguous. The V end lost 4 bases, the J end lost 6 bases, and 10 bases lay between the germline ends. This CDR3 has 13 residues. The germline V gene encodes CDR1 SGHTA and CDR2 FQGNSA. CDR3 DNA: TGTGCCAGCAGCTCTTATTACAGCAATGAGCAGTTCTTC. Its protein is CASSSYYSNEQFF.

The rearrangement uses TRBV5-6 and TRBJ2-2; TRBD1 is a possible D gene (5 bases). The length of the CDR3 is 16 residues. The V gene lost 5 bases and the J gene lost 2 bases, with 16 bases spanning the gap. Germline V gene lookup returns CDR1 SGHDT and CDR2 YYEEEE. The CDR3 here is CASSPGWTPNTGELFF. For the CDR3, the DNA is TGTGCCAGCAGTCCCGGGTGGACACCTAACACCGGGGAGCTGTTTTTT. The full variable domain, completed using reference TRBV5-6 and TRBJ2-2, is DAGVTQSPTHLIKTRGQQVTLRCSPKSGHDTVSWYQQALGQGPQFIFQYYEEEERQRGNFPDRFSGHQFPNYSSELNVNALLLGDSALYLCASSPGWTPNTGELFFGEGSRLTVL.

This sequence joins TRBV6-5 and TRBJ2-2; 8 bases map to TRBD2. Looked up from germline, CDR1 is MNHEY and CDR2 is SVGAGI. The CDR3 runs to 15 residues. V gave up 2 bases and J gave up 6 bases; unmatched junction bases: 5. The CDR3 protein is CASSYLRGGPGELFF. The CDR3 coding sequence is TGTGCCAGCAGTTACCTCCGGGGGGGACCCGGGGAGCTGTTTTTT.

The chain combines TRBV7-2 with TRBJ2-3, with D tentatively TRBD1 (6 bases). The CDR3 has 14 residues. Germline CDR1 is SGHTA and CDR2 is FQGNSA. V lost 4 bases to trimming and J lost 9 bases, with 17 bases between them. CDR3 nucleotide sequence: TGTGCCAGCAGCTCGAACAACAGGGCACAGACGCAGTATTTT. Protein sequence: CASSSNNRAQTQYF. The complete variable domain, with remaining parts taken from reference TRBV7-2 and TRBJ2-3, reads GAGVSQSPSNKVTEKGKDVELRCDPISGHTALYWYRQSLGQGLEFLIYFQGNSAPDKSGLPSDRFSAERTGGSVSTLTIQRTQQEDSAVYLCASSSNNRAQTQYFGPGTRLTVL.

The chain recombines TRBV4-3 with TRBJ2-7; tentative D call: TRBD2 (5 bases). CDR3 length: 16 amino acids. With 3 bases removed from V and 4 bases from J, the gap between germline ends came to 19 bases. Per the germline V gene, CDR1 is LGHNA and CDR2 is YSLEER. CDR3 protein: CASSQLILGATYEQYF. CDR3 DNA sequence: TGCGCCAGCAGCCAGCTCATACTGGGAGCCACTTACGAGCAGTACTTC.

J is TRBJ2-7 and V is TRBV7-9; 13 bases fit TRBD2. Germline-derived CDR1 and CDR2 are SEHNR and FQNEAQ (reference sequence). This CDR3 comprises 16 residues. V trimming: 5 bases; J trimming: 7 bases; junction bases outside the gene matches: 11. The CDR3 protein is CASSPRGTSGIVEQYF. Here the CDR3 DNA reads TGTGCCAGCAGCCCTAGAGGGACTAGCGGGATAGTAGAGCAGTACTTC.

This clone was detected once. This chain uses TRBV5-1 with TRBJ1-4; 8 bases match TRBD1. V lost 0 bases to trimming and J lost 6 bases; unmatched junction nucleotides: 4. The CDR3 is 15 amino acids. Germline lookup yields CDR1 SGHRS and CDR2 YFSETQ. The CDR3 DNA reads TGCGCCAGCAGCTTGGGGACAGGGATGTATGAAAAACTGTTTTTT. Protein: CASSLGTGMYEKLFF. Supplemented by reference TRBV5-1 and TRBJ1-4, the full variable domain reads KAGVTQTPRYLIKTRGQQVTLSCSPISGHRSVSWYQQTPGQGLQFLFEYFSETQRNKGNFPGRFSGRQFSNSRSEMNVSTLELGDSALYLCASSLGTGMYEKLFFGSGTQLSVL.

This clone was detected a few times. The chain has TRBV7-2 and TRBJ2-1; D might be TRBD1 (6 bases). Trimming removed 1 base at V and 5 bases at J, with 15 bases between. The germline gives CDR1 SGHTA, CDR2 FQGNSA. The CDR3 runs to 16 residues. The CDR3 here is CASSLGRGRQDNEQFF. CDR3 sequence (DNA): TGTGCCAGCAGCTTAGGCAGGGGCAGGCAGGACAATGAGCAGTTCTTC. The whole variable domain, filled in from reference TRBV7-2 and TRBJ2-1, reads GAGVSQSPSNKVTEKGKDVELRCDPISGHTALYWYRQSLGQGLEFLIYFQGNSAPDKSGLPSDRFSAERTGGSVSTLTIQRTQQEDSAVYLCASSLGRGRQDNEQFFGPGTRLTVL.

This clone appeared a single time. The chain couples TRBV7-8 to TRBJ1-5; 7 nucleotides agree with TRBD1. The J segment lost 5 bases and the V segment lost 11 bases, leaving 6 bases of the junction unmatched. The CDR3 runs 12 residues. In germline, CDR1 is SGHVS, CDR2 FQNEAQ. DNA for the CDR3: TGTGCCGGGGGCACAGGGGATCAGCCCCAGCATTTT. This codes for CAGGTGDQPQHF.

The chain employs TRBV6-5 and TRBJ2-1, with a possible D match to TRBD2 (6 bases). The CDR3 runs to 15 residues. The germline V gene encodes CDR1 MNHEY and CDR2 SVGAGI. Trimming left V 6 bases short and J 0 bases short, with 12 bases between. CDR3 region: CASRLVRDSYNEQFF. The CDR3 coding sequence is TGTGCCAGCAGGCTAGTGCGGGACTCCTACAATGAGCAGTTCTTC.